Below, 2 T cell receptor beta chains from the same sample are listed, as sequenced in a study of radiation and T cells in renal cell carcinoma. Assay used: immunoSEQ multiplex PCR; TCRdb lists only in-frame clones, some missing. Of some 76,000 clones listed, roughly 82% were seen once; the top ten hold approximately 5%. Stated time point: blood 2 weeks post-SBRT. Treatment meaning: 15 Gy SBRT to primary tumor, nephrectomy 4 weeks later. The source was blood, collected from a patient whose treatment included radiotherapy and nephrectomy. The receptors come from a man in his 60s with renal cell carcinoma.

The V gene is TRBV5-1, the J gene TRBJ2-1, with 11 bases lining up with TRBD2. V shed 4 bases and J 6 bases; nucleotides not matched to a gene: 6. Germline V lookup: CDR1 SGHRS, CDR2 YFSETQ. The CDR3 is made up of 15 amino acids. CDR3 region: CASSQGLAVFNEQFF. CDR3 coding DNA: TGCGCCAGCAGCCAGGGACTAGCGGTCTTCAATGAGCAGTTCTTC.

The rearrangement uses TRBV7-6 and TRBJ2-1, with D unclear. V was shortened by 5 bases and J by 0 bases, with 20 bases between the two germline ends. CDR3 size: 18 residues. Germline CDR1 SGHVS, CDR2 FNYEAQ. CDR3: CASSPRTTRQISYNEQFF. The CDR3 nucleotides are TGTGCCAGCAGCCCCAGGACGACTCGCCAGATCTCCTACAATGAGCAGTTCTTC.